This TCR beta chain is from a study of beta chain features in type 1 diabetes (dated by TCRdb to the late 2010s). Study-wide context: Mean age, gender distribution, total cell number and subset yield were not different between patients and healthy donors. Across all samples, approximately 100 million sorted cells were examined, and cell number per subset correlated strongly with RNA yield. The study compared the TCRB repertoires of sorted circulating CD4+ T cell subsets in recently diagnosed type 1 diabetes patients with those in matched healthy donors. Whereas all 30 or so donors provided naive and central memory subsets, regulatory and stem cell-like memory subsets were isolated from just 8 patients and about 8 healthy donors. Paper-wide results and their limitations: PCR may preferentially amplify shorter templates, but because patient and control samples were amplified and corrected together, any resulting skew would affect both groups equally. At VDJ recombination sites, patients with type 1 diabetes made fewer insertions and deleted more nucleotides, a pattern implying thymic rearrangement abnormalities. Because cDNA was sequenced instead of genomic DNA, activated cells with high expression could be over-represented, although the groups did not differ in activation or CD3 levels. In all four CD4+ subsets, TCRB CDR3 length was moderately but significantly shorter in type 1 diabetes patients. Only small numbers of individuals were included in the HLA sub-analyses, which left unresolved whether HLA type had any influence on TCRB rearrangement. The naive, central memory and regulatory TCRB repertoires appeared to resemble one another more closely among patients than among healthy donors.

The entire isolated RNA was reverse transcribed using the High Capacity cDNA Reverse Transcription Kit, and thus expressed TCRB transcripts were sequenced. Deep immunoSEQ sequencing was performed on naive, central memory and regulatory T cell samples, with an average of roughly 3.5 million total reads per sample. After sorted cells were lysed in RLT buffer, RNA was extracted with DNase-treated RNeasy Micro or Mini kits, with the choice depending on cell number. Each cell subset was processed separately to prevent cross-contamination, with patient and healthy donor samples processed together. Using the immunoSEQ multiplex PCR, TCRB sequences were amplified from cDNA into 87-bp fragments spanning the CDR3 region. Amplicons were sequenced on the Illumina HiSeq platform. The published analysis was carried out like this. PCR bias was corrected computationally using synthetic template baselines, and reads within Hamming distance 2 were collapsed, with unmergeable singletons discarded. By aligning reads against IMGT, V, D and J genes, CDR3 length, and insertions or deletions at six rearrangement sites were assigned. Within each subset, clonotype counts were normalized to the number of sorted cells before true diversity and Gini coefficients were calculated with the tcR R package. Repertoire sharing was quantified using the overlap coefficient calculated on TCRB nucleotide sequences. TCRdb limited this immuneACCESS table to in-frame rearrangements with V and J called. A share of clones is missing; checked studies link under half to unresolved V genes, and the rest is unexplained. V and J calls and clone size are given by that table; D and trimming were obtained from the DNA. The sample yields about 150,000 clones; 11% were counted once. The ten largest clonotypes hold over 2% of the sample.

From its cysteine to its phenylalanine, the CDR3 spans 12 amino acids. Just the 36-base CDR3 DNA is kept, in frame starting at base 1. At the junction V is shortened by 7 bases and J by 9 bases; bases outside the gene matches: 7. CDR1 and CDR2 were assigned from the germline V gene (reference sequence) as MNHEY and SMNVEV. This clone has only a few counts. What this receptor recognizes is not known. No clone much larger than this one lies a single base away; base qualities are absent. A single peripheral blood draw of about 116 mL on average was collected from each donor into heparinised tubes. A BD FACSAria II was used to sort naive, central memory, regulatory and stem cell-like memory CD4+ T cells with a panel that included CD45RO, CCR7, CD25, CD127, CD95 and CD27. All sorted populations exceeded 95% purity. PBMCs were isolated right away by Lymphoprep density gradient centrifugation and were stained directly, without culture. So that batch effects would be minimized, each experiment stained and sorted samples in pairs, pairing one healthy donor with one patient.

The TCR sequence derives from a man aged 18 to 29 in good health. The rearrangement joined TRBV27 to TRBJ2-7; TRBD1 aligns with 9 central bases. Sequences were obtained from central memory CD4+ T cells from blood. CDR3 protein: CASTRTGERQYF. The nucleotide sequence reads as follows: TGTGCCAGCACCCGGACAGGGGAGAGGCAGTACTTC.